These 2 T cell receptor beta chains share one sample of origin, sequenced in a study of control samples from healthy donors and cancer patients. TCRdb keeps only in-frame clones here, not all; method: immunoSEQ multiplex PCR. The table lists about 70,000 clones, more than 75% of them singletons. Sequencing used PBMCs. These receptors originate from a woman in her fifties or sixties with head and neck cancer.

In DNA form, the CDR3 reads TGTGCCAGCAGCTTGGGACAGGGGATTTCACCCCTCCACTTT. Residues: CASSLGQGISPLHF. V gene TRBV7-2 combines with J gene TRBJ1-6; 10 nucleotides agree with TRBD1. The CDR3 runs to 14 residues. Germline V CDR1 and CDR2: SGHTA, FQGNSA. The V gene end was trimmed by 3 bases and the J gene end by 9 bases; junction bases not matched to a gene: 2.

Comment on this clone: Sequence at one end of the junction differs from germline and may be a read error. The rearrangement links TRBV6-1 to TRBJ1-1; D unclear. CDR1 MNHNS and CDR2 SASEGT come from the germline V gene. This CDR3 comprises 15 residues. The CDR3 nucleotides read TGTGCCAGCAGGGAAGGAAAATACATGAACACTGAAGCTTTCTTT. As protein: CASREGKYMNTEAFF.